This paragraph reports one T cell receptor (beta chain). This sample stems from a study of cytomegalovirus exposure and HLA in healthy donors. CDR1 and CDR2 (germline): SGHTA, FQGTGA. This CDR3 is built from 15 residues. V was clipped by 3 bases and J by 4 bases, with 13 bases between them. PCR amplification relied on 60 Vbeta primers (plus 13 Jbeta primers). Here immunoSEQ multiplex PCR was the method, and the copy in TCRdb shows in-frame clones only, minus some. The sample includes under 150,000 clones, around 77% seen only once; the top ten take approximately 5%. Source material: PBMCs. The rearrangement joins TRBV7-3 to TRBJ1-3; a possible D gene is TRBD1 (5 bases). The TCR originated in a woman aged 30 to 39 in good health and CMV-seropositive. CDR3 nucleotide sequence: TGTGCCAGCAGCTTGGCGGGACCGGCGGGAAACACCATATATTTT. It specifies CASSLAGPAGNTIYF.